This record covers a single T cell receptor (beta chain). One junction end disagrees with the germline gene, perhaps due to a read error. In the original processing: Amplification with reference gene primers provided the estimates of nucleated cell counts. Sequencing was performed with immunoSEQ multiplex PCR; in TCRdb, only in-frame clones are kept and a portion is missing. That table supplies the V and J calls and clone size; D and trimming were determined from the DNA. The sample records about 300,000 clones, roughly 90% being singletons. Germline V gene sequence: CDR1 SGHNT, CDR2 YYREEE (reference sequence). There are 14 residues in the CDR3. This entry belongs to a study of blood T cell repertoires in COVID-19. The overall study: Nucleic acid was either cDNA or gDNA, and it came from T cells, B-cell-depleted T cells, or PBMCs.

Seattle's cohort entered during active infection and was followed longitudinally. The sequence came from a woman aged 30 to 39 with COVID-19, enrolled during active disease. This rearrangement joins TRBV5-4 to TRBJ1-1, with no clear D. The material sequenced was peripheral blood. CDR3 DNA: TGCATGATGCGACTCTTTCTCCTGAACACTGAAGCTTTCTTT. This sequence encodes CMMRLFLLNTEAFF.